This T cell receptor beta chain was documented in a study of T cells in Graves' hyperthyroidism and ophthalmopathy. TCR beta CDR3 region amplification was performed from RNA transcripts. When the TCR CDR3 underwent first-round RT-PCR, the HTBI primer set was used. TCRdb ran MiXCR on the multiplex PCR reads and lists one entry per CDR3 protein. The sample lists about 760,000 distinct CDR3 sequences; around 40% were seen once. Hyperthyroidism of Graves' type that showed no ophthalmopathy progression within 18 months was stable. Diagnoses rested on clinical symptoms, serum thyroxine and TRAb, thyroid ultrasound and orbital computed tomography. With regard to this clonotype: As yet, its antigen is unknown.

Study outcomes and limitations: A model using 13 V-J features told ophthalmopathy apart from stable hyperthyroidism. Most thyroid clonotypes expanded above 0.001 appeared in blood too.

The receptor was isolated from a woman between 40 and 55 years old with Graves' hyperthyroidism. Sequenced sample: blood.

The CDR3 DNA follows: TGTGCCAGCAGCTTAGCCGGGACAGGACCCACCTACGAGCAGTACTTC. It translates to CASSLAGTGPTYEQYF. The rearrangement uses TRBV7-2 and TRBJ2-7; 8 nucleotides line up with TRBD1. The CDR3 runs 16 residues. Germline trimming cut 0 bases from V and 2 bases from J; bases unmatched to any gene: 6. Germline CDR1 SGHTA, CDR2 FQGNSA.